The 14 T cell receptor beta chains given below trace back to one sample, sequenced in a study of blood T cell repertoires in COVID-19 (TCRdb year 2020). Receptors were amplified or captured by the immunoSEQ multiplex PCR assay. What TCRdb holds here is the immuneACCESS table cut down to in-frame rearrangements. Part of the clones is not present; checked against another copy, under half of the missing clones reflect an unresolved V gene, and the others are unexplained. In this sample the table shows just over 150,000 clones, 75% to 90% of which occur a single time. The ten most abundant clones make up 2.5% to 4% of the sample. The sequenced sample consisted of peripheral blood. The receptors originated from a human donor with acute or convalescent COVID-19. The donor label of this sample is uncertain.

The genes are TRBV12-5 and TRBJ2-1, with 11 bases fitting TRBD2. The J segment lost 5 bases and the V segment lost 5 bases, leaving 5 bases of the junction unmatched. This CDR3 contains 15 residues. The germline V gene encodes CDR1 LGHNT and CDR2 FRNRAP. The CDR3 nucleotides are TGTGCTAGTGGTGTGGGACTAGCGGAGAACAATGAGCAGTTCTTC. Protein: CASGVGLAENNEQFF.

The J gene is TRBJ1-5, the V gene TRBV19, with 7 nucleotides matching TRBD1. Germline CDR1 reads LNHDA; CDR2 reads SQIVND (reference sequence). The CDR3 is made up of 15 amino acids. The trim removed 4 bases at V and 6 bases at J, leaving 9 bases unmatched. The CDR3 DNA is TGTGCCAGTAGTACGACAGGGTCCTGGGGTCAGCCCCAGCATTTT. It codes for CASSTTGSWGQPQHF.

V and J are TRBV6-5 and TRBJ2-7; D is perhaps TRBD1 (6 bases). CDR3 length equals 13 residues. Looked up from germline, CDR1 is MNHEY and CDR2 is SVGAGI. Trimming removed 0 bases at V and 6 bases at J, with 9 bases between. The DNA for the CDR3 is TGTGCCAGCAGTTACTCGGGGGCCCTCGAGCAGTACTTC. Protein product: CASSYSGALEQYF.

This chain uses TRBV5-1 with TRBJ2-1, with 10 bases identical to TRBD2. The germline V gene encodes CDR1 SGHRS and CDR2 YFSETQ. Trimming at V came to 2 bases and at J to 4 bases, leaving 6 bases not matched to a gene. The CDR3 contains 16 residues. The CDR3 spells CASSFPLAGVYNEQFF. The CDR3 region has the DNA TGCGCCAGCAGCTTCCCCCTAGCGGGGGTTTACAATGAGCAGTTCTTC.

This chain connects TRBV2 to TRBJ2-7; D remains ambiguous. CDR3 length: 13 amino acids. Deletions cut 4 bases from V and 0 bases from J, with 7 bases between. Germline V gene sequence: CDR1 SNHLY, CDR2 FYNNEI. The CDR3 loop reads CASSVGTSYEQYF. CDR3 sequence (DNA): TGTGCCAGCAGTGTGGGCACCTCCTACGAGCAGTACTTC.

This clone was seen ten or more times. The chain links TRBV11-2 to TRBJ2-1, with 9 positions matching TRBD2. CDR1 is SGHAT and CDR2 is FQNNGV in the germline V gene. CDR3 size: 16 residues. After removal of 2 bases from V and 8 bases from J, the junction contained 10 bases not matched to a gene. The CDR3: CASSLHGSSGGYEQFF. In DNA, the CDR3 is TGTGCCAGCAGCTTACATGGTAGTAGCGGGGGCTATGAGCAGTTCTTC.

The chain recombines TRBV20-1 with TRBJ1-1, with D tentatively TRBD1 (5 bases). Trimming left V 3 bases short and J 6 bases short, with 8 bases between. Germline V gives CDR1 DFQATT, CDR2 SNEGSKA (reference sequence). CDR3 length equals 11 residues. Here the CDR3 reads CSARSGAEAFF. The DNA of the CDR3 is TGCAGTGCTAGGTCGGGGGCTGAAGCTTTCTTT.

The chain couples TRBV3-1 (or the pseudogene TRBV3-2) to TRBJ1-6; D not certain. Trimming pared 1 base from V and 0 bases from J, leaving 7 bases between. Germline lookup yields CDR1 LGHDT and CDR2 YNNKEL (reference sequence). The CDR3 has 16 amino acids. The chain's CDR3 is CASSQGSRSYNSPLHF. CDR3 sequence (DNA): TGTGCCAGCAGCCAAGGAAGCCGCTCCTATAATTCACCCCTCCACTTT.

The chain carries TRBV1 and TRBJ1-3; whether TRBD1, the table's D call, matches the DNA was not checked. TRBV1 is annotated as a pseudogene. The CDR3 is 20 amino acids. Here the CDR3 reads CTSSQDPLGGRQGRRNTIYF. The CDR3 DNA reads TGCACCAGCAGCCAAGATCCGTTGGGCGGCCGACAGGGTCGGAGAAACACCATATATTTT.

This clone has ten or more counts. Other DNA sequences in the sample encode the same CDR3. V is TRBV18 and J is TRBJ2-2; tentative D call: TRBD1 (8 bases). With 0 bases removed from V and 1 base from J, the gap between germline ends came to 21 bases. The CDR3 is 20 residues long. Germline V gene lookup returns CDR1 KGHSH and CDR2 LQKENI. In nucleotides, the CDR3 is TGTGCCAGCTCACCACCGCGGGGGACAGGAGGTGATAGGAACACCGGGGAGCTGTTTTTT. Protein: CASSPPRGTGGDRNTGELFF. The variable domain in full, completed from reference TRBV18 and TRBJ2-2, reads NAGVMQNPRHLVRRRGQEARLRCSPMKGHSHVYWYRQLPEEGLKFMVYLQKENIIDESGMPKERFSAEFPKEGPSILRIQQVVRGDSAAYFCASSPPRGTGGDRNTGELFFGEGSRLTVL.

The chain carries TRBV7-8 and TRBJ1-2; 8 nucleotides align to TRBD1. V lost 5 bases to trimming and J lost 6 bases; unmatched junction nucleotides: 5. CDR1 is SGHVS, CDR2 FQNEAQ, per germline. The CDR3 is made up of 13 amino acids. The CDR3 DNA reads TGTGCCAGCAGCCGTGGACAGGGCAATGGCTACACCTTC. Translated, it gives CASSRGQGNGYTF.

The chain recombines TRBV7-3 with TRBJ2-2; 9 bases match TRBD2. The germline gives CDR1 SGHTA, CDR2 FQGTGA. J gave up 7 bases and V 2 bases, and 8 bases lay outside the gene matches. This CDR3 contains 16 residues. The CDR3 reads CASSLQWSGGNGELFF. DNA of the CDR3: TGTGCCAGCAGCTTACAGTGGAGCGGGGGGAACGGGGAGCTGTTTTTT.

V usage is TRBV4-1 and J usage is TRBJ1-1; the D gene is possibly TRBD1 (5 bases). Trimming took off 2 bases at V and 4 bases at J, with 14 bases between the two ends. CDR3 size: 15 residues. Germline CDR1 MGHRA, CDR2 YSYEKL. The CDR3 coding sequence is TGCGCCAGCAGCCAATACTCAGGGTCTGTCACTGAAGCTTTCTTT. It translates to CASSQYSGSVTEAFF.

The gene calls are TRBV7-3 and TRBJ1-4, with a possible D match to TRBD1 (6 bases). CDR1 and CDR2 from the germline V gene are SGHTA and FQGTGA. This CDR3 is built from 15 residues. V shed 1 base and J shed 12 bases, with 18 bases lying between them. CDR3 bases: TGTGCCAGCAGCTTAAGGGCCGGACAGAGGGCGGAACTGTTTTTT. Translating gives CASSLRAGQRAELFF.